These 5 T cell receptor beta chains originate from one sample sequenced in a study of a mutant IDH1 vaccine in newly diagnosed glioma. Using immunoSEQ multiplex PCR, the repertoire was profiled, and TCRdb retains in-frame clones only, with some absent. Of about 92,000 clones listed, 83% were seen once; the top ten hold around 7%. Indicated time point: baseline, week 1 (first vaccination visit). Regarding treatment: pre-vaccination baseline after standard-of-care therapy. This specimen was PBMCs, taken from a glioma patient treated with radiotherapy, temozolomide or both. Receptor source: a woman aged 50 to 60 with glioma.

V is TRBV4-1 and J is TRBJ1-1, with 7 bases lining up with TRBD1. The J segment lost 1 base and the V segment lost 4 bases, leaving 3 bases of the junction unmatched. CDR3 size: 14 residues. Germline V CDR1 and CDR2: MGHRA, YSYEKL. The CDR3 reads CASSPQGGNTEAFF. In DNA, the CDR3 is TGCGCCAGCAGCCCTCAGGGGGGGAACACTGAAGCTTTCTTT.

The chain is built from TRBV27 and TRBJ1-6; D possibly corresponds to TRBD1 (6 bases). V shed 5 bases and J shed 7 bases, with 12 bases lying between them. Germline V gene lookup returns CDR1 MNHEY and CDR2 SMNVEV (reference sequence). The CDR3 totals 14 residues. CDR3 sequence: CASSVTGGNSPLHF. The CDR3 DNA follows: TGTGCCAGCAGTGTGACAGGAGGCAATTCACCCCTCCACTTT.

The chain combines TRBV5-1 with TRBJ2-2; TRBD1 matches at 8 bases. Germline CDR1 reads SGHRS; CDR2 reads YFSETQ. The CDR3 totals 16 residues. Trimming at V came to 6 bases and at J to 4 bases, leaving 11 bases not matched to a gene. CDR3 protein: CASTVHSDRVTGELFF. The CDR3 nucleotides are TGCGCCAGCACCGTACACTCGGACAGGGTCACCGGGGAGCTGTTTTTT. Looking up the rest from reference TRBV5-1 and TRBJ2-2 gives the full variable domain: KAGVTQTPRYLIKTRGQQVTLSCSPISGHRSVSWYQQTPGQGLQFLFEYFSETQRNKGNFPGRFSGRQFSNSRSEMNVSTLELGDSALYLCASTVHSDRVTGELFFGEGSRLTVL.

The genes are TRBV9 and TRBJ2-2, with D possibly TRBD2 on 6 matching bases. Looked up from germline, CDR1 is SGDLS and CDR2 is YYNGEE. The V end was cut by 0 bases, the J end by 5 bases, with 14 bases between. The CDR3 consists of 16 residues. The CDR3 sequence: CASSVGGARRTGELFF. Here the CDR3 DNA reads TGTGCCAGCAGCGTAGGCGGGGCCCGAAGGACCGGGGAGCTGTTTTTT.

This rearrangement joins TRBV6-5 to TRBJ1-1; D is uncertain. The CDR3 loop spans 13 amino acids. V gave up 2 bases and J gave up 8 bases, with 12 bases separating them. Looked up from germline, CDR1 is MNHEY and CDR2 is SVGAGI. CDR3 amino acids: CASSYAVSSEAFF. Here the CDR3 DNA reads TGTGCCAGCAGTTACGCGGTCTCATCCGAAGCTTTCTTT.